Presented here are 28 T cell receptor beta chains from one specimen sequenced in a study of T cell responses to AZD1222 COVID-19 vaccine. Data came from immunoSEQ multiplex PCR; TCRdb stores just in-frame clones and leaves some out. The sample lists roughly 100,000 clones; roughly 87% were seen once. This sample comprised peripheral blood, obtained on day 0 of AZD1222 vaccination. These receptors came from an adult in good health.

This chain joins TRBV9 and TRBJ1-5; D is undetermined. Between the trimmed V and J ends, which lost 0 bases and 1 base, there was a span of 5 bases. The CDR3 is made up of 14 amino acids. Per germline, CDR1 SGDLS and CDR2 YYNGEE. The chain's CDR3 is CASSVGGSNQPQHF. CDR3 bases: TGTGCCAGCAGCGTAGGAGGGAGCAATCAGCCCCAGCATTTT.

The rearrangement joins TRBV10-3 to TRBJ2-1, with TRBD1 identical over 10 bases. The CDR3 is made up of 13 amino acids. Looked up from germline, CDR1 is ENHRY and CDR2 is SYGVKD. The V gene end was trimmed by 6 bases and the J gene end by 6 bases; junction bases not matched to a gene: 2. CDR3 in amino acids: CAIRGQGTNEQFF. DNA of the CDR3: TGTGCCATCAGGGGACAGGGGACCAATGAGCAGTTCTTC.

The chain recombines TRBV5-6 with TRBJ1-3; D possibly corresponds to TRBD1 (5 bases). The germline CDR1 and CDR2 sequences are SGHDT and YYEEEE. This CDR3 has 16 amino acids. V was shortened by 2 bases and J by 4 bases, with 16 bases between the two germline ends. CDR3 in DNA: TGTGCCAGCAGCTTTACAGCGCCTGGGGGAGGAAACACCATATATTTT. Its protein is CASSFTAPGGGNTIYF.

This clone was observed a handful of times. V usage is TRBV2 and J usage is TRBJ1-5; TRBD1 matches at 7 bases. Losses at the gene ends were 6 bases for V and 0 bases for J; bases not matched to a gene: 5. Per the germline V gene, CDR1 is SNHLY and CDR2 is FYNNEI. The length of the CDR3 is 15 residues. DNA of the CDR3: TGTGCCAGCAGCGAACGACAGGGTAGCAATCAGCCCCAGCATTTT. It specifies CASSERQGSNQPQHF. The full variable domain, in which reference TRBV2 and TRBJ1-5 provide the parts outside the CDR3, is EPEVTQTPSHQVTQMGQEVILRCVPISNHLYFYWYRQILGQKVEFLVSFYNNEISEKSEIFDDQFSVERPDGSNFTLKIRSTKLEDSAMYFCASSERQGSNQPQHFGDGTRLSIL.

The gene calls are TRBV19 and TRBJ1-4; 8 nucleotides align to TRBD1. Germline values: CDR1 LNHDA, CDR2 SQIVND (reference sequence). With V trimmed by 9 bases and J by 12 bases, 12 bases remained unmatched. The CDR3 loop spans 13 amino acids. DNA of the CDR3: TGTGCCAGATGGATCAGGGGGCCCGGGGAACTGTTTTTT. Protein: CARWIRGPGELFF.

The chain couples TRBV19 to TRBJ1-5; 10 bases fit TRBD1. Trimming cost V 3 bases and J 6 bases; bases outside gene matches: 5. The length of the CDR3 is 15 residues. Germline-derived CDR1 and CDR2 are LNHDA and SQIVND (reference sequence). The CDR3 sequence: CASSIRTGGIQPQHF. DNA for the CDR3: TGTGCCAGTAGTATCCGGACAGGGGGGATTCAGCCCCAGCATTTT.

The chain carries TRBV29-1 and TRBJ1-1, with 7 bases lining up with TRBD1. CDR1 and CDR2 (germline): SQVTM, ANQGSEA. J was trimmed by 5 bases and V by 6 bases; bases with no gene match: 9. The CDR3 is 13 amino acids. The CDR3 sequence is CSVLQGSETEAFF. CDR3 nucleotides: TGCAGCGTCCTACAGGGGTCGGAGACTGAAGCTTTCTTT.

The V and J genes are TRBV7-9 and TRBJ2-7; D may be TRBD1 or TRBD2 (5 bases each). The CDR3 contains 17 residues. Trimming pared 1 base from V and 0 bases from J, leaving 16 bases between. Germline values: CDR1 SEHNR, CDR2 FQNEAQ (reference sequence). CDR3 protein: CASSLGSGTASSYEQYF. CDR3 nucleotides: TGTGCCAGCAGCTTAGGATCCGGGACGGCGAGCTCCTACGAGCAGTACTTC.

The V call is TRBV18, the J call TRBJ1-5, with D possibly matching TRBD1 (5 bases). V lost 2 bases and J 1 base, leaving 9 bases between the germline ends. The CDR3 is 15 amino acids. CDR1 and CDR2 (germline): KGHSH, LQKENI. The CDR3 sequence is CASSPMAGSNQPQHF. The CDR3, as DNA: TGTGCCAGCTCACCAATGGCAGGGAGCAATCAGCCCCAGCATTTT. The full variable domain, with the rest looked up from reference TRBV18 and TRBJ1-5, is NAGVMQNPRHLVRRRGQEARLRCSPMKGHSHVYWYRQLPEEGLKFMVYLQKENIIDESGMPKERFSAEFPKEGPSILRIQQVVRGDSAAYFCASSPMAGSNQPQHFGDGTRLSIL.

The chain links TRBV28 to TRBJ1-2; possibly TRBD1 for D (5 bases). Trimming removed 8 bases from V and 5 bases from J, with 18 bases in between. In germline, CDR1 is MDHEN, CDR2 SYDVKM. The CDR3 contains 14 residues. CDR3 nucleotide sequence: TGTGCCAGCGGCTCGGAGGGCGGGGGATATGGCTACACCTTC. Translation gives CASGSEGGGYGYTF.

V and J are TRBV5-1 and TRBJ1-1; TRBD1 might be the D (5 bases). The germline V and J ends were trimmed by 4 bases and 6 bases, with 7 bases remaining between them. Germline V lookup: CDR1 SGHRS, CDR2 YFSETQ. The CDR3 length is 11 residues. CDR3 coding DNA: TGCGCCAGCAGCGGGGCGGCTGAAGCTTTCTTT. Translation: CASSGAAEAFF.

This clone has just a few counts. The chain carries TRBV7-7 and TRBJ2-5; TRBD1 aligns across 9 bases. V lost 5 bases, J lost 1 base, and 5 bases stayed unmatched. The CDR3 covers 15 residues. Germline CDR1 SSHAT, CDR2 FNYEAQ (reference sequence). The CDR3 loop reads CASSTQTGGQETQYF. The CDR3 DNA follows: TGTGCCAGCAGCACCCAGACAGGGGGCCAAGAGACCCAGTACTTC.

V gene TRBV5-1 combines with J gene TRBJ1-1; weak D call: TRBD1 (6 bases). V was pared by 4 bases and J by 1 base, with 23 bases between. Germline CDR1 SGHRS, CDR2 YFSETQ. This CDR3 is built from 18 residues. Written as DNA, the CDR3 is TGCGCCAGCAGCCGTACCGCCGGGACAAGTGCTAAGAACACTGAAGCTTTCTTT. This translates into CASSRTAGTSAKNTEAFF.

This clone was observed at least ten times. The CDR3 spells CASRATALYEQYF. For the CDR3, the DNA is TGTGCCAGCAGGGCGACAGCACTCTACGAGCAGTACTTC. The gene calls are TRBV2 and TRBJ2-7; a possible D gene is TRBD1 (5 bases). V dropped 6 bases and J dropped 3 bases, with 12 bases sitting between them. The germline gives CDR1 SNHLY, CDR2 FYNNEI. CDR3 length equals 13 residues.

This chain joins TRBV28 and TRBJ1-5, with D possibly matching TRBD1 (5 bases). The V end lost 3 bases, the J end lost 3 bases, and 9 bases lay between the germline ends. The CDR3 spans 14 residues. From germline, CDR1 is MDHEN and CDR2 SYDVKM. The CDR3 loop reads CASSFRQYNQPQHF. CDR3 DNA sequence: TGTGCCAGCAGTTTCCGACAGTACAATCAGCCCCAGCATTTT. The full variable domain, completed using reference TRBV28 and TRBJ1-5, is DVKVTQSSRYLVKRTGEKVFLECVQDMDHENMFWYRQDPGLGLRLIYFSYDVKMKEKGDIPEGYSVSREKKERFSLILESASTNQTSMYLCASSFRQYNQPQHFGDGTRLSIL.

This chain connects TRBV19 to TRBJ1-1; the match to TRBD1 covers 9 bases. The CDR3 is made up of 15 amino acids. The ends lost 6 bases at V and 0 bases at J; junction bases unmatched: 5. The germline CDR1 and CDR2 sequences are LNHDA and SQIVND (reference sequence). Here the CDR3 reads CASSRQGVMNTEAFF. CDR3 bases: TGTGCCAGTAGCAGACAGGGGGTAATGAACACTGAAGCTTTCTTT. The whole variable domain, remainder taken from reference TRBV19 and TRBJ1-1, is DGGITQSPKYLFRKEGQNVTLSCEQNLNHDAMYWYRQDPGQGLRLIYYSQIVNDFQKGDIAEGYSVSREKKESFPLTVTSAQKNPTAFYLCASSRQGVMNTEAFFGQGTRLTVV.

The CDR3 DNA reads as TGTGCCAGCTCACCACCACGGACAGGTGGAAACACCATATATTTT. Translating it yields CASSPPRTGGNTIYF. The rearrangement joins TRBV18 to TRBJ1-3, with TRBD1 matching over 7 bases. V was pared by 0 bases and J by 3 bases, with 2 bases of the junction left unmatched. CDR1 is KGHSH and CDR2 is LQKENI in the germline V gene. This CDR3 contains 15 residues. The full variable domain, with the rest looked up from reference TRBV18 and TRBJ1-3, is NAGVMQNPRHLVRRRGQEARLRCSPMKGHSHVYWYRQLPEEGLKFMVYLQKENIIDESGMPKERFSAEFPKEGPSILRIQQVVRGDSAAYFCASSPPRTGGNTIYFGEGSWLTVV.

The CDR3 is CASSLTFYGYTF. CDR3 nucleotide sequence: TGTGCCAGCAGCTTAACGTTCTATGGCTACACCTTC. The chain has TRBV7-9 and TRBJ1-2; D gene unclear. From germline, CDR1 is SEHNR and CDR2 FQNEAQ (reference sequence). There are 12 residues in the CDR3. V was clipped by 2 bases and J by 4 bases, with 5 bases between them.

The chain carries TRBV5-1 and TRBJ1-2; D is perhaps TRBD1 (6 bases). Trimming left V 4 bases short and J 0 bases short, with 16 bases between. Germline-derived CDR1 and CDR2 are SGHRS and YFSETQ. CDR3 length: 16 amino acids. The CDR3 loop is CASSPNPDRTNYGYTF. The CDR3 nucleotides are TGCGCCAGCAGCCCCAACCCAGACAGGACTAACTATGGCTACACCTTC.

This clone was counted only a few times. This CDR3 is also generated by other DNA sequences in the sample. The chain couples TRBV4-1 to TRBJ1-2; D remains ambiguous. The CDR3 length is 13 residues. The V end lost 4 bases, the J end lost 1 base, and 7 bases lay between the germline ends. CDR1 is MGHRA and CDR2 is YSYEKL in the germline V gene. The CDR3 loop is CASSPGLNYGYTF. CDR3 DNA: TGCGCCAGCAGCCCCGGGCTTAACTATGGCTACACCTTC.

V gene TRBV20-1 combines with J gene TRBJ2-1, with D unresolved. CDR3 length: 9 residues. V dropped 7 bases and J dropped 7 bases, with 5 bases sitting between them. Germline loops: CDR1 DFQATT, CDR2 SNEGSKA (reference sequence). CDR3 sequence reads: CSVGNEQFF. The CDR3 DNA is TGCAGTGTGGGGAATGAGCAGTTCTTC.

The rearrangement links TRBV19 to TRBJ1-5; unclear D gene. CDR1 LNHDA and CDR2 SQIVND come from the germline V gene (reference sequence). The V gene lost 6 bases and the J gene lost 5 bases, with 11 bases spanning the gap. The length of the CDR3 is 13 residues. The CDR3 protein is CASSSGLHQPQHF. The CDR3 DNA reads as TGTGCCAGTAGCTCAGGTCTCCATCAGCCCCAGCATTTT.

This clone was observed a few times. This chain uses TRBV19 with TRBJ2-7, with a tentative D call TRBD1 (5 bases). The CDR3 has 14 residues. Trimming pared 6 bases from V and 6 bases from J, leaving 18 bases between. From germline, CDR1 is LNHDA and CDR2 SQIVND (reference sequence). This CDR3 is CASSRSGQGGEQYF. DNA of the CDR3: TGTGCCAGTAGCCGCTCCGGACAAGGCGGCGAGCAGTACTTC.

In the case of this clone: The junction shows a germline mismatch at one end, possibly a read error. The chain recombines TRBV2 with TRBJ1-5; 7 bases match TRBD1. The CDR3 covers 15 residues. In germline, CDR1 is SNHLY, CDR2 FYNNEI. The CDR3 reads CASNERTGSNQPQHF. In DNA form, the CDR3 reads TGTGCCAGCAATGAACGGACAGGTAGCAATCAGCCCCAGCATTTT.

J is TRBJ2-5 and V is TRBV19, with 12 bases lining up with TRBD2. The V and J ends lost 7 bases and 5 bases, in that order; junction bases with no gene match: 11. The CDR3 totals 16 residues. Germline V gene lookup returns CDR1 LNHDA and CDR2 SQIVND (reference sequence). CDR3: CASIGYWTSGDETQYF. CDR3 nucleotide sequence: TGTGCCAGTATCGGATATTGGACTAGCGGGGACGAGACCCAGTACTTC.

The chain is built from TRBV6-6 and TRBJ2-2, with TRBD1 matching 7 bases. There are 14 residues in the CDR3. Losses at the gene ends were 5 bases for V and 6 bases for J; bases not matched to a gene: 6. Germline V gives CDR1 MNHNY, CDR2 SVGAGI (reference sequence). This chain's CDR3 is CASSIDRVAGELFF. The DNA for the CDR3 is TGTGCCAGCAGTATTGACAGGGTTGCCGGGGAGCTGTTTTTT.

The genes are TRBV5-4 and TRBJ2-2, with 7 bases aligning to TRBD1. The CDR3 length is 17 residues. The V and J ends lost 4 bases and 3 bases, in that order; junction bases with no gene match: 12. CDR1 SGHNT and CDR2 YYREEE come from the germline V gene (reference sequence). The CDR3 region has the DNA TGTGCCAGCAGCCTAATGAACAGGGGTGGTTACACCGGGGAGCTGTTTTTT. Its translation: CASSLMNRGGYTGELFF.

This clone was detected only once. Written as DNA, the CDR3 is TGTGCCAGCAGCCCTGAGCTTCGGGACAACCTATACGAGCAGTACTTC. Encoded protein: CASSPELRDNLYEQYF. V and J are TRBV9 and TRBJ2-7; D is possibly TRBD1 (6 bases). Per the germline V gene, CDR1 is SGDLS and CDR2 is YYNGEE. The CDR3 contains 16 residues. V lost 4 bases to trimming and J lost 4 bases, with 21 bases between them.